This T cell receptor (beta chain) was sequenced during a study of cytotoxic CD8 clonotypes in ibrutinib-treated CLL. Study summary: Per sample, productive templates averaged nearly 260,000 and productive rearrangements averaged roughly 91,000.

Per germline, CDR1 SGHTA and CDR2 FQGTGA. This CDR3 is 19 amino acids long. J lost 2 bases, V lost 8 bases, and 18 bases had no gene match. Study findings and constraints: Among the clonotypes, public ones were uncommon and contracted or held stable on treatment. Samples from sustained-remission and progressing patients were taken at different times.

Profiled with immunoSEQ multiplex PCR; TCRdb holds only in-frame clones, not every one. Found here are 130,000 or so clones, roughly 80% of them singletons; the top ten hold roughly a quarter. Note on this clone: What it binds is unknown.

The chain couples TRBV7-3 to TRBJ1-1, with TRBD1 matching 12 bases. Material: PBMCs, obtained after 12 months of ibrutinib treatment. The source of this sequence is a human donor with chronic lymphocytic leukemia. The CDR3 is CASAKSKVAGQGANTEAFF. DNA for the CDR3: TGTGCCAGCGCTAAATCTAAGGTAGCGGGACAGGGGGCTAACACTGAAGCTTTCTTT.